This T cell receptor (beta chain) originates from a study of metastatic and nonmetastatic thyroid tumors. As for the study in general: Repertoires from blood and tumor or nodule tissue of malignant and benign thyroid patients were compared.

Worth noting for this clone: What it recognizes is unknown.

Each patient went into thyroid surgery without having received any treatment. Trimming removed 0 bases at V and 6 bases at J, with 12 bases between. The CDR3 has 15 residues. CDR1 is SGDLS and CDR2 is YYNGEE in the germline V gene. Overall study findings and caveats: According to reports, the diversity of TCR beta was significantly higher in malignant thyroid tumors than in benign nodules, and this held in both blood and tumor samples.

With MiXCR, TCRdb called clones anew from the PCR reads. The table shows fewer than 7,500 clones, with about 29% occurring only once. Sequenced input: adjacent normal tissue. V gene TRBV9 combines with J gene TRBJ2-2; D is possibly TRBD2 (6 bases). The clonotype comes from a female donor with papillary thyroid cancer or a benign thyroid nodule (not recorded which). Some clones in this sample may be carry-over from other donors' samples. CDR3 DNA: TGTGCCAGCAGCGTAGAGGGCGGGGTGGCCGGGGAGCTGTTTTTT. Protein product: CASSVEGGVAGELFF. The entire variable domain, with the rest obtained from reference TRBV9 and TRBJ2-2, is as follows: DSGVTQTPKHLITATGQRVTLRCSPRSGDLSVYWYQQSLDQGLQFLIQYYNGEERAKGNILERFSAQQFPDLHSELNLSSLELGDSALYFCASSVEGGVAGELFFGEGSRLTVL.